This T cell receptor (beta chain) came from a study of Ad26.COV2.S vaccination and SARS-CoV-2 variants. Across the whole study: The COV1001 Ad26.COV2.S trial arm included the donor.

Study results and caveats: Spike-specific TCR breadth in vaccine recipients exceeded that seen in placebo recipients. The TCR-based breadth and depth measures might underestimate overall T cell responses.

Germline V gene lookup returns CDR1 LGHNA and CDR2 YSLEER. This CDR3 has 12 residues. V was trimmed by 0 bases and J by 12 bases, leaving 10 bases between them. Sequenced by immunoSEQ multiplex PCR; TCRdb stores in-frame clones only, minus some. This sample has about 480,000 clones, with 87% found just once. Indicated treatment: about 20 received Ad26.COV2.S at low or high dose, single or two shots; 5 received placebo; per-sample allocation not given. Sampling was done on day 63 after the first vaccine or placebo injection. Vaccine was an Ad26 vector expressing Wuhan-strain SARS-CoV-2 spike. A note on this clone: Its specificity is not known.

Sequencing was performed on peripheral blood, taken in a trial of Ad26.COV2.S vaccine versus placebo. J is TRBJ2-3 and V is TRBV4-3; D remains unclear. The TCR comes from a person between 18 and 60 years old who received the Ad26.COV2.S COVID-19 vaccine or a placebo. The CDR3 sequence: CASSQDKTKQYF. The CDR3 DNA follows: TGCGCCAGCAGCCAAGATAAAACCAAACAGTATTTT.